One sample yielded the 16 T cell receptor beta chains listed below, sequenced in a study of blood T cell repertoires in COVID-19. Sequencing was performed with immunoSEQ multiplex PCR; in TCRdb, only in-frame clones are kept and a portion is missing. Here the sample spans about 400,000 clones, over 85% being singletons. Sequencing used PBMCs or T cells enriched from blood (not recorded which). The receptors shown here come from a woman aged 25-40 years who had recovered from COVID-19.

This rearrangement joins TRBV9 to TRBJ2-1, with 8 bases matching TRBD2. Germline V gene sequence: CDR1 SGDLS, CDR2 YYNGEE. CDR3 length: 17 residues. Losses at the gene ends were 2 bases for V and 0 bases for J; bases not matched to a gene: 7. CDR3 sequence: CASSVIGGALSYNEQFF. The CDR3 nucleotides read TGTGCCAGCAGCGTTATCGGGGGGGCCCTCTCCTACAATGAGCAGTTCTTC. The full variable domain, rest sourced from reference TRBV9 and TRBJ2-1, is DSGVTQTPKHLITATGQRVTLRCSPRSGDLSVYWYQQSLDQGLQFLIQYYNGEERAKGNILERFSAQQFPDLHSELNLSSLELGDSALYFCASSVIGGALSYNEQFFGPGTRLTVL.

The V and J genes are TRBV12-1 and TRBJ2-6; the tabulated D call, TRBD1, remains unverified against the DNA. TRBV12-1 is a known pseudogene. CDR3 length equals 18 residues. This CDR3 reads CASSSRVPPTSGANVLTF. In DNA form, the CDR3 reads TGTGCCAGCAGCTCCAGGGTGCCTCCCACCTCTGGGGCCAACGTCCTGACTTTC.

V gene TRBV30 combines with J gene TRBJ2-1; 10 bases map to TRBD2. V lost 2 bases, J lost 10 bases, and 8 bases stayed unmatched. Germline CDR1 is GTSNPN and CDR2 is SVGIG (reference sequence). This CDR3 is 14 amino acids long. The CDR3 protein is CAWSLEIAGGEQFF. For the CDR3, the DNA is TGTGCCTGGAGTCTGGAAATAGCGGGGGGAGAGCAGTTCTTC.

The chain couples TRBV25-1 to TRBJ1-5; tentative D call: TRBD1 (6 bases). The CDR3 length is 15 residues. From germline, CDR1 is MGHDK and CDR2 SYGVNS. Trimming removed 1 base at V and 7 bases at J, with 14 bases between. CDR3 residues: CASSESGRGWQPQHF. In DNA form, the CDR3 reads TGTGCCAGCAGTGAATCGGGCAGGGGTTGGCAGCCCCAGCATTTT.

The rearrangement uses TRBV10-3 and TRBJ2-1; 8 bases agree with TRBD2. The CDR3 extends over 14 amino acids. V shed 7 bases and J 5 bases; nucleotides not matched to a gene: 7. Germline CDR1 is ENHRY and CDR2 is SYGVKD. In DNA form, the CDR3 reads TGTGCCATCACCCCTAGCGGGCTGGACAATGAGCAGTTCTTC. Translation: CAITPSGLDNEQFF.

In nucleotides, the CDR3 is TGTGCCAGCAGCTTTGGAGATTCCTACGAGCAGTACTTC. This translates into CASSFGDSYEQYF. The chain has TRBV7-9 and TRBJ2-7, with D unresolved. V shed 3 bases and J shed 1 base, with 7 bases lying between them. CDR1 SEHNR and CDR2 FQNEAQ come from the germline V gene (reference sequence). The CDR3 is 13 residues long.

V gene TRBV5-6 combines with J gene TRBJ2-5; the match to TRBD1 covers 8 bases. The V segment lost 0 bases and the J segment 3 bases; nucleotides outside the gene matches: 4. The CDR3 contains 15 residues. Germline CDR1 is SGHDT and CDR2 is YYEEEE. CDR3 bases: TGTGCCAGCAGCTTGGCAGGACAGGGAAAAGAGACCCAGTACTTC. Translated: CASSLAGQGKETQYF.

V is TRBV30 and J is TRBJ2-3; 13 nucleotides agree with TRBD2. Trimming at V came to 2 bases and at J to 7 bases, leaving 3 bases not matched to a gene. The germline gives CDR1 GTSNPN, CDR2 SVGIG (reference sequence). The CDR3 has 14 amino acids. The CDR3 DNA reads as TGTGCCTGGAGTATGGGACTAGCGGGGAATACGCAGTATTTT. Translating gives CAWSMGLAGNTQYF.

The chain links TRBV29-1 to TRBJ1-3; D gene unclear. This CDR3 has 14 amino acids. The germline V gene encodes CDR1 SQVTM and CDR2 ANQGSEA. Trimming left V 4 bases short and J 0 bases short, with 10 bases between. CDR3: CSVAGSGSGNTIYF. The DNA for the CDR3 is TGCAGCGTTGCGGGCAGCGGCTCTGGAAACACCATATATTTT.

The chain recombines TRBV19 with TRBJ2-7; 8 bases line up with TRBD1. With 4 bases clipped from V and 3 bases from J, the junction kept 5 bases outside the gene matches. Germline CDR1 reads LNHDA; CDR2 reads SQIVND (reference sequence). The CDR3 runs to 14 residues. The CDR3 DNA reads TGTGCCAGTAGTACGGGACAGGACCTCTACGAGCAGTACTTC. Translation gives CASSTGQDLYEQYF.

The V call is TRBV5-1, the J call TRBJ2-7; the D is unclear. Germline assignment: CDR1 SGHRS and CDR2 YFSETQ. The CDR3 extends over 12 amino acids. The ends were cut back, 4 bases at V and 2 bases at J, with 7 bases in the middle. The DNA of the CDR3 is TGCGCCAGCAGCCCTACAGCCTACGAGCAGTACTTC. It is translated as CASSPTAYEQYF.

The rearrangement uses TRBV18 and TRBJ1-5, with 8 bases aligning to TRBD1. The CDR3 has 13 amino acids. The germline CDR1 and CDR2 sequences are KGHSH and LQKENI. V lost 5 bases, J lost 7 bases, and 4 bases stayed unmatched. CDR3 sequence: CASSVDRAQPQHF. The CDR3 region has the DNA TGTGCCAGCTCAGTGGACAGGGCCCAGCCCCAGCATTTT.

Written as DNA, the CDR3 is TGTGCCAGCAAGATACAGGGGAGTAGGGCTTTCTTT. Its translation is CASKIQGSRAFF. The chain combines TRBV6-5 with TRBJ1-1; 7 bases fit TRBD1. Germline V lookup: CDR1 MNHEY, CDR2 SVGAGI. The CDR3 totals 12 residues. J was trimmed by 11 bases and V by 7 bases; bases with no gene match: 10.

This chain links TRBV5-5 with TRBJ1-2, with 12 positions matching TRBD1. Germline V gives CDR1 SGHKS, CDR2 YYEKEE (reference sequence). After removal of 7 bases from V and 5 bases from J, the junction contained 18 bases not matched to a gene. The CDR3 has 18 amino acids. CDR3 bases: TGTGCCAGCCACGACTCTCTTGCCGGGACAGGGGGCGGGTATGGCTACACCTTC. It yields the protein CASHDSLAGTGGGYGYTF. The full variable domain, completed using reference TRBV5-5 and TRBJ1-2, is DAGVTQSPTHLIKTRGQQVTLRCSPISGHKSVSWYQQVLGQGPQFIFQYYEKEERGRGNFPDRFSARQFPNYSSELNVNALLLGDSALYLCASHDSLAGTGGGYGYTFGSGTRLTVV.

V usage is TRBV28 and J usage is TRBJ1-3; D is uncertain. The CDR3 sequence is 16 residues long. V dropped 5 bases and J dropped 1 base, with 15 bases sitting between them. Germline CDR1 is MDHEN and CDR2 is SYDVKM. Here the CDR3 reads CASSPLGGGSGNTIYF. The CDR3 bases are TGTGCCAGCAGTCCCTTAGGCGGAGGGTCTGGAAACACCATATATTTT.

A single count supports this clone. The J gene is TRBJ1-2, the V gene TRBV25-1; perhaps TRBD1 as D (5 bases). CDR1 is MGHDK and CDR2 is SYGVNS in the germline V gene. Trimming took off 6 bases at V and 4 bases at J, with 12 bases between the two ends. This CDR3 is 13 amino acids long. CDR3 nucleotides: TGTGCCAGCAGGGCAGGGCTGAGCTATGGCTACACCTTC. This encodes CASRAGLSYGYTF.